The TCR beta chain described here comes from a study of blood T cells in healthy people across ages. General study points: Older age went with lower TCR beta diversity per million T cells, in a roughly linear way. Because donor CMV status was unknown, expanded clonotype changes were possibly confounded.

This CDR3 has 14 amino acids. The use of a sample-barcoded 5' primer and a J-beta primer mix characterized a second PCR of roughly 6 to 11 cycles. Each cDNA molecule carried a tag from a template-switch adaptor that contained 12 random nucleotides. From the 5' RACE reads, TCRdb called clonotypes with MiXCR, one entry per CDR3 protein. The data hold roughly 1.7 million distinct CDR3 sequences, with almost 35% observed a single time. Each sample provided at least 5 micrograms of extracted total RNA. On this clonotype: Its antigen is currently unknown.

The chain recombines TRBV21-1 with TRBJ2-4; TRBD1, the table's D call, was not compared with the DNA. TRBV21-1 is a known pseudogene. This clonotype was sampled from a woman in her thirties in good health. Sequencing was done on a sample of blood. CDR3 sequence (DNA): TGTGCCAGCAGCGCTAACAGGGGGCGGGGGGAGCAGTACTTC. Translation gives CASSANRGRGEQYF.